Following are 17 T cell receptor beta chains from one sample sequenced in a study of T cells after yellow fever vaccination. TCRdb reprocessed the 5' RACE reads with MiXCR, giving one entry per CDR3 protein. Here the sample spans 400,000 or so distinct CDR3 sequences, around 19% being singletons. The specimen was PBMCs, collected before the yellow fever booster vaccination. All receptors come from a man between 18 and 29 years old who received the YFV17D yellow fever vaccine.

This clonotype was detected a few times. This chain links TRBV4-2 with TRBJ2-1; 8 bases fit TRBD2. This CDR3 is built from 16 residues. CDR1 is LGHNA, CDR2 YNFKEQ, per germline. J lost 5 bases, V lost 3 bases, and 9 bases had no gene match. The CDR3 coding sequence is TGTGCCAGCAGCCAGTGGACTAGCAATCAGGACAATGAGCAGTTCTTC. Translating it yields CASSQWTSNQDNEQFF.

This clonotype was observed a few times. The chain joins TRBV7-2 to TRBJ2-5; D uncertain. V was pared by 2 bases and J by 5 bases, with 15 bases between. This CDR3 is built from 15 residues. Germline V CDR1 and CDR2: SGHTA, FQGNSA. CDR3 in amino acids: CASSLLTRMMETQYF. CDR3 nucleotides: TGTGCCAGCAGCTTACTGACCCGGATGATGGAGACCCAGTACTTC.

The chain recombines TRBV6-5 with TRBJ1-5, with 8 positions matching TRBD1. The junction had 4 bases not matched to a gene; V was cut back by 5 bases and J by 1 base. Germline V gene lookup returns CDR1 MNHEY and CDR2 SVGAGI. The CDR3 extends over 15 amino acids. The CDR3 DNA is TGTGCCAGCAGTGTGAGACAGGGGAGCAATCAGCCCCAGCATTTT. Translation: CASSVRQGSNQPQHF.

This clonotype has a handful of counts. The genes are TRBV18 and TRBJ2-5; either TRBD1 or TRBD2 may fit D (5 bases each). Trimming cost V 0 bases and J 3 bases, with 5 bases left between them. The CDR3 totals 13 residues. The germline V gene has CDR1 KGHSH and CDR2 LQKENI. This CDR3 reads CASSPPGEETQYF. In DNA form, the CDR3 reads TGTGCCAGCTCACCACCGGGGGAAGAGACCCAGTACTTC.

CDR3 loop: CASRVAGGPNEQFF. The CDR3 DNA follows: TGTGCCAGCAGAGTAGCGGGGGGGCCGAATGAGCAGTTCTTC. The chain recombines TRBV27 with TRBJ2-1, with 11 positions matching TRBD2. Germline assignment: CDR1 MNHEY and CDR2 SMNVEV (reference sequence). V dropped 6 bases and J dropped 7; count of bases not matched to a gene: 5. The CDR3 is made up of 14 amino acids.

This clonotype was seen only once. J is TRBJ2-5 and V is TRBV4-1; D possibly corresponds to TRBD2 (5 bases). The V and J ends lost 4 bases and 4 bases respectively, with 16 bases between them. The CDR3 consists of 15 residues. Germline V gives CDR1 MGHRA, CDR2 YSYEKL. CDR3 loop: CASSPVGGESETQYF. The CDR3 DNA reads TGCGCCAGCAGCCCAGTAGGTGGGGAGTCAGAGACCCAGTACTTC.

This chain uses TRBV5-1 with TRBJ2-1; TRBD2 might be the D (6 bases). Looked up from germline, CDR1 is SGHRS and CDR2 is YFSETQ. CDR3 length equals 16 residues. Trimming took off 0 bases at V and 6 bases at J, with 16 bases between the two ends. In DNA, the CDR3 is TGCGCCAGCAGCTTGGGAGGCGGGGCCCTCCTCAATGAGCAGTTCTTC. Translated, it gives CASSLGGGALLNEQFF.

V usage is TRBV7-3 and J usage is TRBJ1-1; TRBD1 matches at 7 bases. Germline V gene sequence: CDR1 SGHTA, CDR2 FQGTGA. The ends lost 5 bases at V and 8 bases at J; junction bases unmatched: 5. The CDR3 runs to 12 residues. The CDR3 spells CASSARTGEAFF. The CDR3 DNA reads TGTGCCAGCAGCGCCCGGACAGGAGAAGCTTTCTTT.

This clonotype was seen repeatedly, ten times or more. DNA of the CDR3: TGCGCCAGCAGCTTAAGTAACACTGAAGCTTTCTTT. Its protein product is CASSLSNTEAFF. The rearrangement links TRBV5-1 to TRBJ1-1; no clear D. This CDR3 is built from 12 residues. In germline, CDR1 is SGHRS, CDR2 YFSETQ. Trimming pared 2 bases from V and 2 bases from J, leaving 4 bases between. Using reference TRBV5-1 and TRBJ1-1 for the parts outside the CDR3, the full variable domain is KAGVTQTPRYLIKTRGQQVTLSCSPISGHRSVSWYQQTPGQGLQFLFEYFSETQRNKGNFPGRFSGRQFSNSRSEMNVSTLELGDSALYLCASSLSNTEAFFGQGTRLTVV.

In its sample, this clonotype was seen a few times. The chain links TRBV20-1 to TRBJ2-7, with 9 nucleotides matching TRBD1. The CDR3 runs to 15 residues. The germline V gene encodes CDR1 DFQATT and CDR2 SNEGSKA (reference sequence). V trimming: 6 bases; J trimming: 0 bases; junction bases outside the gene matches: 9. The DNA of the CDR3 is TGCAGTGCAGCTAACAGGGGGCTTAGCTCCTACGAGCAGTACTTC. Amino acids: CSAANRGLSSYEQYF.

This clonotype was seen a handful of times. The chain joins TRBV5-1 to TRBJ2-7; TRBD1 agrees at 10 bases. The CDR3 runs 14 residues. Trimming took 3 bases from V and 4 from J; bases not matched to a gene: 4. Germline V gene data show CDR1 as SGHRS and CDR2 as YFSETQ. CDR3 coding DNA: TGCGCCAGCAGCTCGGGACAGGGGATTTACGAGCAGTACTTC. Its protein product is CASSSGQGIYEQYF.

This sequence joins TRBV5-4 and TRBJ2-4; D is perhaps TRBD1 or TRBD2 (5 bases each). V was trimmed by 2 bases and J by 7 bases, leaving 16 bases between them. CDR3 length equals 15 residues. Germline CDR1 is SGHNT and CDR2 is YYREEE (reference sequence). The CDR3 sequence: CASSLHTGTGNIQYF. The CDR3 DNA reads TGTGCCAGCAGCTTACATACCGGGACCGGGAACATTCAGTACTTC. Filled out from reference TRBV5-4 and TRBJ2-4, the complete variable domain reads ETGVTQSPTHLIKTRGQQVTLRCSSQSGHNTVSWYQQALGQGPQFIFQYYREEENGRGNFPPRFSGLQFPNYSSELNVNALELDDSALYLCASSLHTGTGNIQYFGAGTRLSVL.

The chain is built from TRBV11-1 and TRBJ2-7; a weak D match, TRBD2 (5 bases). Per germline, CDR1 SGHAT and CDR2 FQDESV (reference sequence). This CDR3 is built from 14 residues. Between the trimmed V and J ends, which lost 5 bases and 3 bases, there was a span of 14 bases. The CDR3: CASSKEGPIYEQYF. As DNA, the CDR3 is TGTGCCAGCAGCAAAGAGGGTCCCATCTACGAGCAGTACTTC.

Many counts were recorded for this clonotype. This chain links TRBV29-1 with TRBJ1-3; D uncertain. The germline gives CDR1 SQVTM, CDR2 ANQGSEA. V gave up 4 bases and J gave up 0 bases, with 4 bases separating them. The length of the CDR3 is 12 residues. CDR3 amino acids: CSVAPSGNTIYF. CDR3 nucleotide sequence: TGCAGCGTTGCGCCCTCTGGAAACACCATATATTTT.

The chain couples TRBV29-1 to TRBJ1-2, with 8 bases that match TRBD1. The CDR3 totals 11 residues. Germline assignment: CDR1 SQVTM and CDR2 ANQGSEA. Trimming took 7 bases from V and 7 from J; bases not matched to a gene: 5. Here the CDR3 reads CSEGQEGGYTF. The DNA for the CDR3 is TGCAGCGAGGGACAGGAGGGTGGCTACACCTTC.

The chain uses TRBV20-1 and TRBJ2-4, with D tentatively TRBD1 or TRBD2 (5 bases each). CDR3 length: 13 residues. Trimming shortened V by 3 bases and J by 6 bases, and 12 bases separated the two germline ends. Germline V gene data show CDR1 as DFQATT and CDR2 as SNEGSKA (reference sequence). CDR3 sequence: CSASWAGRNIQYF. CDR3 in DNA: TGCAGTGCTAGTTGGGCAGGGAGAAACATTCAGTACTTC.

This clonotype has just a few counts. V and J are TRBV5-1 and TRBJ1-1; 8 positions agree with TRBD1. The junction had 14 bases not matched to a gene; V was cut back by 7 bases and J by 6 bases. The CDR3 consists of 15 residues. Germline V lookup: CDR1 SGHRS, CDR2 YFSETQ. CDR3 DNA: TGCGCCAGCTCAAGTGGACAGGGAAATACCCCTGAAGCTTTCTTT. This encodes CASSSGQGNTPEAFF.